This passage covers 8 T cell receptor beta chains from one sample sequenced in a study of T cell responses to AZD1222 COVID-19 vaccine. Assay: immunoSEQ multiplex PCR; the TCRdb copy retains only in-frame clones and omits some. The sample shows over 100,000 clones, 75% to 90% of them seen only once. Here the sequenced sample was peripheral blood, taken 28 days after the second AZD1222 dose. These receptors all come from an adult who received the AZD1222 COVID-19 vaccine.

This chain connects TRBV9 to TRBJ2-5; D perhaps matches TRBD1 (6 bases). There are 15 residues in the CDR3. In germline, CDR1 is SGDLS, CDR2 YYNGEE. V dropped 0 bases and J dropped 3 bases, with 12 bases sitting between them. The CDR3 protein is CASSVALDREETQYF. As DNA, the CDR3 is TGTGCCAGCAGCGTAGCTTTGGACAGAGAAGAGACCCAGTACTTC.

This clone has only one observation. The gene calls are TRBV11-1 and TRBJ1-1; tentatively, D is TRBD1 (5 bases). The V gene lost 5 bases and the J gene lost 0 bases, with 10 bases spanning the gap. The V gene's germline CDR1 is SGHAT and CDR2 FQDESV (reference sequence). This CDR3 has 14 residues. DNA of the CDR3: TGTGCCAGCAGCGCCCTACAGGTGAACACTGAAGCTTTCTTT. Amino acids: CASSALQVNTEAFF.

Concerning this clone: Other DNA sequences within the sample encode an identical CDR3. The J gene is TRBJ1-5, the V gene TRBV18; no clear D. Germline-derived CDR1 and CDR2 are KGHSH and LQKENI. This CDR3 has 12 residues. Trimming left V 3 bases short and J 3 bases short, with 3 bases between. DNA for the CDR3: TGTGCCAGCTCACCGACCAATCAGCCCCAGCATTTT. Amino acids: CASSPTNQPQHF. Supplemented by reference TRBV18 and TRBJ1-5, the full variable domain reads NAGVMQNPRHLVRRRGQEARLRCSPMKGHSHVYWYRQLPEEGLKFMVYLQKENIIDESGMPKERFSAEFPKEGPSILRIQQVVRGDSAAYFCASSPTNQPQHFGDGTRLSIL.

The rearrangement links TRBV4-3 to TRBJ2-7; the D gene is possibly TRBD1 (5 bases). The CDR3 loop spans 13 amino acids. The germline CDR1 and CDR2 sequences are LGHNA and YSLEER. V was clipped by 0 bases and J by 9 bases, with 12 bases between them. As DNA, the CDR3 is TGCGCCAGCAGCCAAGATCAGGGTACCCGGCAGTACTTC. It specifies CASSQDQGTRQYF.

The V and J genes are TRBV11-2 and TRBJ2-5; 7 nucleotides align to TRBD1. Looked up from germline, CDR1 is SGHAT and CDR2 is FQNNGV. The CDR3 consists of 16 residues. With 5 bases clipped from V and 2 bases from J, the junction kept 11 bases outside the gene matches. This chain's CDR3 is CASSIGGWQRQETQYF. DNA of the CDR3: TGTGCCAGCAGCATAGGGGGCTGGCAGCGACAAGAGACCCAGTACTTC.

This chain joins TRBV14 and TRBJ2-7; D might be TRBD1 (6 bases). The germline V and J ends were trimmed by 6 bases and 0 bases, with 18 bases remaining between them. The germline V gene has CDR1 SGHDN and CDR2 FVKESK. There are 16 residues in the CDR3. CDR3 in amino acids: CASSHDRLTYSYEQYF. The CDR3 coding sequence is TGTGCCAGCAGTCACGACAGGCTGACTTACTCCTACGAGCAGTACTTC.

The chain employs TRBV7-2 and TRBJ1-2; TRBD1 aligns across 7 bases. J was trimmed by 3 bases and V by 7 bases; bases with no gene match: 8. The CDR3 is 14 amino acids. Germline CDR1 and CDR2: SGHTA and FQGNSA. CDR3 in amino acids: CASILGGGYYGYTF. The CDR3 DNA follows: TGTGCCAGCATCCTAGGGGGCGGGTACTATGGCTACACCTTC. Based on the CDR3 plus reference TRBV7-2 and TRBJ1-2, the full variable domain is GAGVSQSPSNKVTEKGKDVELRCDPISGHTALYWYRQSLGQGLEFLIYFQGNSAPDKSGLPSDRFSAERTGGSVSTLTIQRTQQEDSAVYLCASILGGGYYGYTFGSGTRLTVV.

This clone was counted once. This rearrangement joins TRBV4-1 to TRBJ1-1; 12 nucleotides match TRBD1. CDR3 length: 15 residues. The V gene's germline CDR1 is MGHRA and CDR2 YSYEKL. The ends lost 7 bases at V and 0 bases at J; junction bases unmatched: 3. In DNA, the CDR3 is TGCGCCAGCACGGGACAGGGGGCGATGAACACTGAAGCTTTCTTT. Its protein is CASTGQGAMNTEAFF.